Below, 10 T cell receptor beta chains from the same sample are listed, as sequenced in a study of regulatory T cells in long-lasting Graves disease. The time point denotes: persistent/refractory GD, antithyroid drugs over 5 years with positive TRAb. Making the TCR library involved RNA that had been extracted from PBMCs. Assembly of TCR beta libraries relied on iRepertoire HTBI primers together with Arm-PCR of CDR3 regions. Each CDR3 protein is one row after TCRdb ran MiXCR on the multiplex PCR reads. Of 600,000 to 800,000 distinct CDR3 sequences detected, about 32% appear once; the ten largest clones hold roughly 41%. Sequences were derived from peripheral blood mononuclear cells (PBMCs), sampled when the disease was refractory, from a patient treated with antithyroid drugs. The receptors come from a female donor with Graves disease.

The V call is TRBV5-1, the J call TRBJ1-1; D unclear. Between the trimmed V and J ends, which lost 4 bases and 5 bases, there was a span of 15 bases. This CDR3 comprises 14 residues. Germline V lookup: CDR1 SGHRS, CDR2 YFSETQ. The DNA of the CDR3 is TGCGCCAGCAGCAGCCGGAAAAACGGGACTGAAGCTTTCTTT. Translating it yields CASSSRKNGTEAFF.

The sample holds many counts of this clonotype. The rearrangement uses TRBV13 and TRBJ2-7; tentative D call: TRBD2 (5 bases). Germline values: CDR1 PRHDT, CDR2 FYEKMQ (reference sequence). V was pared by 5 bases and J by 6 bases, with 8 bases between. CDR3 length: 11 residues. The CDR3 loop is CASSAEGEQYF. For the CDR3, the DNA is TGTGCCAGCAGCGCCGAGGGCGAGCAGTACTTC.

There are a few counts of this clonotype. CDR3 residues: CSALGTSGKGYEQYF. The CDR3 DNA is TGCAGTGCTCTGGGGACTAGCGGGAAGGGCTACGAGCAGTACTTC. The gene calls are TRBV20-1 and TRBJ2-7, with 13 bases fitting TRBD2. J lost 3 bases, V lost 5 bases, and 7 bases had no gene match. Per germline, CDR1 DFQATT and CDR2 SNEGSKA (reference sequence). The CDR3 totals 15 residues.

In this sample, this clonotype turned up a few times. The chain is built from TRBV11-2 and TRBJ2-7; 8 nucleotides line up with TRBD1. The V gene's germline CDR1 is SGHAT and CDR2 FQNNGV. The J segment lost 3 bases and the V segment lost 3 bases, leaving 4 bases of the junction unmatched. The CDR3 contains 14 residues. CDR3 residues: CASSFQGAGYEQYF. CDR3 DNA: TGTGCCAGCAGCTTCCAGGGGGCTGGCTACGAGCAGTACTTC.

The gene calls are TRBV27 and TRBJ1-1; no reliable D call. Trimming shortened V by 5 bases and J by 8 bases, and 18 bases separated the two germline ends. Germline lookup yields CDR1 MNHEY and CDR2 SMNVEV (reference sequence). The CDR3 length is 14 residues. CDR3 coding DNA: TGTGCCAGCAGTAACCGGGCGGGTGAGTCCGAAGCTTTCTTT. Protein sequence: CASSNRAGESEAFF.

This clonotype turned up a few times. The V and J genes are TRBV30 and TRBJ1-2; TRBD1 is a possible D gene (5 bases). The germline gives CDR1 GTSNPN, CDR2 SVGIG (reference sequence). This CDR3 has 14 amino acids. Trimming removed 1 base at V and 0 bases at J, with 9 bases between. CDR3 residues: CAWSGGLTNYGYTF. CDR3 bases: TGTGCCTGGAGTGGGGGGTTAACTAACTATGGCTACACCTTC.

The CDR3 reads CASRRDRGPNTEAFF. CDR3 DNA: TGCGCCAGCAGGAGGGACAGGGGGCCGAACACTGAAGCTTTCTTT. V gene TRBV5-1 combines with J gene TRBJ1-1; 12 bases agree with TRBD1. Germline V lookup: CDR1 SGHRS, CDR2 YFSETQ. This CDR3 contains 15 residues. V gave up 5 bases and J gave up 1 base; unmatched junction bases: 3.

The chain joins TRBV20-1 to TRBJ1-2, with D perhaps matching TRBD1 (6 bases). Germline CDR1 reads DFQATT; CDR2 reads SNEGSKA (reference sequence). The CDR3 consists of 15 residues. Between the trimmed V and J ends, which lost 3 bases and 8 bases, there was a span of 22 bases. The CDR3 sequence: CSASQSKVGAKGYTF. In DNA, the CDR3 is TGCAGTGCTAGCCAGTCGAAGGTGGGGGCGAAGGGCTACACCTTC.

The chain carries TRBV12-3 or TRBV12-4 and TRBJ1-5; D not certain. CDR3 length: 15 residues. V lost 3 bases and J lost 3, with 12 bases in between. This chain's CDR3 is CASSLDLGDNQPQHF. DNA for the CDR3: TGTGCCAGCAGTTTGGATTTGGGTGACAATCAGCCCCAGCATTTT.

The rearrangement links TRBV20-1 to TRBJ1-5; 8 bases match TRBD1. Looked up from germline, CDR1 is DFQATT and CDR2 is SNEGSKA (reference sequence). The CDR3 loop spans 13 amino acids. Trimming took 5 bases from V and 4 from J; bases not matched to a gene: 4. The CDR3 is CSALDRVNQPQHF. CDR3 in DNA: TGCAGTGCTTTGGACAGGGTAAATCAGCCCCAGCATTTT.